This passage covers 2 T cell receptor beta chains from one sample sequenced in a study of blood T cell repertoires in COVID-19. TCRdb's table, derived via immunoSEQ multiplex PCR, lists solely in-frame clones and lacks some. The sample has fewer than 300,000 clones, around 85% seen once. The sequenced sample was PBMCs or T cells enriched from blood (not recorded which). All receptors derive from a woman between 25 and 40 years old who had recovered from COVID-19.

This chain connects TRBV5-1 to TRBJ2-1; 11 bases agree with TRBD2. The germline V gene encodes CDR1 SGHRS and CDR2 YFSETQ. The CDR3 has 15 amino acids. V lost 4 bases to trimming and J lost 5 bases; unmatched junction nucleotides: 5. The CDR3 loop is CASSLRLAGNNEQFF. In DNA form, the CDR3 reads TGCGCCAGCAGCCTCCGACTAGCGGGGAACAATGAGCAGTTCTTC.

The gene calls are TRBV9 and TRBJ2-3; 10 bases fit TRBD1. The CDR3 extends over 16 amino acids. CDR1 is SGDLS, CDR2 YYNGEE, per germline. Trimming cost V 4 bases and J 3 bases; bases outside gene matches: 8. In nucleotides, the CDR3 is TGTGCCAGCAGCATCCCCGGGACAGGGGTGACAGATACGCAGTATTTT. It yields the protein CASSIPGTGVTDTQYF.